The 18 T cell receptor beta chains below all came from one sample that was sequenced in a study of T cell responses to AZD1222 COVID-19 vaccine. The assay was immunoSEQ multiplex PCR, and TCRdb's table has in-frame clones only and misses some. Among 80,000 to 90,000 clones listed, 90% were seen once. Sample: peripheral blood, taken 28 days after the second AZD1222 dose. These receptor sequences come from an adult who received the AZD1222 COVID-19 vaccine.

V and J are TRBV10-3 and TRBJ2-2, with 11 bases lining up with TRBD2. CDR1 and CDR2 (germline): ENHRY, SYGVKD. The CDR3 runs to 15 residues. J was trimmed by 2 bases and V by 6 bases; bases with no gene match: 2. CDR3 in DNA: TGTGCCATCAGACTAGCGGGGGAAAACACCGGGGAGCTGTTTTTT. Translated, it gives CAIRLAGENTGELFF.

The J gene is TRBJ2-2, the V gene TRBV9; D gene uncertain. The CDR3 length is 17 residues. The germline gives CDR1 SGDLS, CDR2 YYNGEE. V dropped 1 base and J dropped 0 bases, with 13 bases sitting between them. The CDR3 protein is CASSVNRWGSNTGELFF. In DNA, the CDR3 is TGTGCCAGCAGCGTAAATCGATGGGGTTCGAACACCGGGGAGCTGTTTTTT.

V usage is TRBV5-1 and J usage is TRBJ1-6; D may be TRBD1 (6 bases). Per the germline V gene, CDR1 is SGHRS and CDR2 is YFSETQ. The CDR3 loop spans 14 amino acids. The V gene lost 4 bases and the J gene lost 7 bases, with 12 bases spanning the gap. CDR3 sequence (DNA): TGCGCCAGCAGCCAGACAGGACTAAATTCACCCCTCCACTTT. Its translation is CASSQTGLNSPLHF.

This clone occurred once. This chain joins TRBV11-2 and TRBJ2-2; D unclear. The CDR3 runs 15 residues. Germline V lookup: CDR1 SGHAT, CDR2 FQNNGV. V was cut by 2 bases and J by 6 bases, with 13 bases left in between. The CDR3 sequence is CASSLSPGPSGELFF. In DNA, the CDR3 is TGTGCCAGCAGCTTAAGTCCCGGTCCCTCCGGGGAGCTGTTTTTT.

This clone came up once. The chain couples TRBV5-1 to TRBJ1-1; 7 bases line up with TRBD1. The CDR3 loop spans 15 amino acids. V was pared by 3 bases and J by 0 bases, with 5 bases of the junction left unmatched. CDR1 SGHRS and CDR2 YFSETQ come from the germline V gene. The DNA of the CDR3 is TGCGCCAGCAGCTACGGGGACAGCCTGAACACTGAAGCTTTCTTT. Translation gives CASSYGDSLNTEAFF.

The chain joins TRBV21-1 to TRBJ1-5. TRBV21-1 is annotated as a pseudogene. The CDR3 contains 12 residues. CDR3 DNA: TGTGCCAGCAGGCGACTGGGTAAGCCCCAGCATTTT. The encoded protein is CASRRLGKPQHF.

The chain employs TRBV6-2 or TRBV6-3 and TRBJ2-1, with 9 positions matching TRBD1. J lost 9 bases, V lost 1 base, and 10 bases had no gene match. The CDR3 spans 16 residues. CDR1 is MNHEY and CDR2 is SVGEGT in the germline V gene. The CDR3 nucleotides are TGTGCCAGCAGTTACTGGGGGACAGGGCGTACGGGTGAGCAGTTCTTC. Translated: CASSYWGTGRTGEQFF.

This clone has a single count. V and J are TRBV24-1 and TRBJ1-2, with TRBD1 matching over 10 bases. The CDR3 extends over 19 amino acids. Germline trimming cut 3 bases from V and 4 bases from J; bases unmatched to any gene: 16. Per the germline V gene, CDR1 is KGHDR and CDR2 is SFDVKD. CDR3 nucleotide sequence: TGTGCCACCAGTGATCTATACCGGGACAGGGGCGTCAACCCCTATGGCTACACCTTC. Its protein product is CATSDLYRDRGVNPYGYTF.

The CDR3 spells CASSLSTQETQYF. The CDR3 region has the DNA TGTGCCAGCAGCTTAAGCACGCAAGAGACCCAGTACTTC. V gene TRBV7-3 combines with J gene TRBJ2-5; unclear D gene. V lost 1 base and J lost 2, with 5 bases in between. From germline, CDR1 is SGHTA and CDR2 FQGTGA. This CDR3 is built from 13 residues.

This clone was detected only once. This chain uses TRBV3-1 (or the pseudogene TRBV3-2) with TRBJ1-1; D is possibly TRBD1 (6 bases). CDR1 is LGHDT, CDR2 YNNKEL, per germline (reference sequence). Trimming took 5 bases from V and 6 from J, leaving 25 bases between them. The CDR3 length is 17 residues. CDR3: CASSKGAGANNLPEAFF. DNA of the CDR3: TGTGCCAGCAGCAAAGGGGCGGGGGCCAACAACCTACCTGAAGCTTTCTTT.

This chain uses TRBV6-5 with TRBJ1-1; tentative D call: TRBD1 (6 bases). This CDR3 has 13 amino acids. Germline V gives CDR1 MNHEY, CDR2 SVGAGI. Trimming removed 2 bases from V and 4 bases from J, with 8 bases in between. The CDR3 bases are TGTGCCAGCAGTTACCAGGGGCTCACTGAAGCTTTCTTT. Residues: CASSYQGLTEAFF.

The chain joins TRBV4-1 to TRBJ1-4, with D maybe TRBD1 (6 bases). Trimming shortened V by 6 bases and J by 4 bases, and 15 bases separated the two germline ends. This CDR3 is built from 15 residues. Germline-derived CDR1 and CDR2 are MGHRA and YSYEKL. CDR3: CASRRAAGVNEKLFF. The CDR3, as DNA: TGCGCCAGCAGACGCGCCGCAGGGGTTAATGAAAAACTGTTTTTT.

The chain couples TRBV6-5 to TRBJ1-2, with D possibly TRBD1 on 5 matching bases. The CDR3 length is 15 residues. Germline V gives CDR1 MNHEY, CDR2 SVGAGI. With 0 bases removed from V and 0 bases from J, the gap between germline ends came to 8 bases. CDR3 sequence (DNA): TGTGCCAGCAGTTACTCGGGGGAAACTAACTATGGCTACACCTTC. It yields the protein CASSYSGETNYGYTF.

The rearrangement joins TRBV7-9 to TRBJ1-1; D not certain. Germline V CDR1 and CDR2: SEHNR, FQNEAQ (reference sequence). Trimming cost V 1 base and J 3 bases, with 12 bases left between them. The CDR3 is 15 residues long. The CDR3 region has the DNA TGTGCCAGCAGCTTAGGAACAACCGGGTACACTGAAGCTTTCTTT. This translates into CASSLGTTGYTEAFF.

This clone was picked up many times. This sequence joins TRBV19 and TRBJ1-5, with D unresolved. The CDR3 loop spans 15 amino acids. CDR1 is LNHDA and CDR2 is SQIVND in the germline V gene (reference sequence). Trimming removed 9 bases from V and 3 bases from J, with 18 bases in between. In nucleotides, the CDR3 is TGTGCCAGCAGTTATGACGGGCAACTCAATCAGCCCCAGCATTTT. It codes for CASSYDGQLNQPQHF.

The chain recombines TRBV10-3 with TRBJ2-1; D may be TRBD2 (6 bases). Germline CDR1 is ENHRY and CDR2 is SYGVKD. CDR3 length: 14 residues. Trimming removed 3 bases at V and 2 bases at J, with 8 bases between. CDR3 DNA: TGTGCCATCAGTGAAGGAGGGCCCTACAATGAGCAGTTCTTC. It translates to CAISEGGPYNEQFF.

V is TRBV9 and J is TRBJ1-3, with D possibly TRBD1 on 5 matching bases. Germline values: CDR1 SGDLS, CDR2 YYNGEE. This CDR3 region has 15 residues. V shed 3 bases and J shed 2 bases, with 12 bases lying between them. CDR3 protein: CASSALGGTGNTIYF. The DNA of the CDR3 is TGTGCCAGCAGCGCATTGGGGGGAACTGGAAACACCATATATTTT.

This clone was recorded only once. V is TRBV2 and J is TRBJ1-5; no reliable D call. The CDR3 covers 12 residues. Trimming cost V 1 base and J 8 bases, with 6 bases left between them. Germline CDR1 SNHLY, CDR2 FYNNEI. CDR3 nucleotides: TGTGCCAGCAGTGAAGGGCGGGAGCCCCAGCATTTT. It yields the protein CASSEGREPQHF.